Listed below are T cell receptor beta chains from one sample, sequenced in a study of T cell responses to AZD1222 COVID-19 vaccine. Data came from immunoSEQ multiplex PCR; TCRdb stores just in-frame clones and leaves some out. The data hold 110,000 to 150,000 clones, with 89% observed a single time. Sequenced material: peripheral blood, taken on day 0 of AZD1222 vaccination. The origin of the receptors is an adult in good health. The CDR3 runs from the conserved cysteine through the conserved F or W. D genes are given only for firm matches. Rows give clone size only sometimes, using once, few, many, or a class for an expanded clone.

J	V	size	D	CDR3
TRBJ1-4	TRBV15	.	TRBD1	CATSGRTGADNEKLFF
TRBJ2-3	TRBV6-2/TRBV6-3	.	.	CASSLANTDTQYF
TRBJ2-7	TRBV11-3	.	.	CASSSPRSHEQYF
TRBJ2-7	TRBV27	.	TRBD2	CASSPGLAVVKQYF
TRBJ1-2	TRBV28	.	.	CASSGGGNPNYGYTF
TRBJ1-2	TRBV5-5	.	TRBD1	CASSLGDRGLYGYTF
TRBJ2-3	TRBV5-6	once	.	CASRFDLYTDTQYF
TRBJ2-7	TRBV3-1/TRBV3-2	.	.	CASSQEGGASYEQYF
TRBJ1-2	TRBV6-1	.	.	CASSEAGPSYGYTF
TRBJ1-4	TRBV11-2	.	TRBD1	CASSPWTGPTNEKLFF
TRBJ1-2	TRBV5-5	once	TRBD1	CASSPGQGFNYGYTF
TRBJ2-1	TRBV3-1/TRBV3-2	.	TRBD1	CASSQAGTGESNEQFF
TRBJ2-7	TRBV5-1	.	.	CASSFRYTDSSSYEQYF
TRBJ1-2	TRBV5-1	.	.	CASSLAWSDNYGYTF
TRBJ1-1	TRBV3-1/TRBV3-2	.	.	CASSQGQFTEAFF
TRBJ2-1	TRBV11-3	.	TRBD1	CASSSRAGTGDISYNEQFF
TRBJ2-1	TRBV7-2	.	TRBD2	CASSLAHAGGQIEQFF
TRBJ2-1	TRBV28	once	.	CASSFGEDQYNEQFF
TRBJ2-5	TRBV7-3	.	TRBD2	CASSRSGRRETQYF
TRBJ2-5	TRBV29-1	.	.	CRRRGLPRAQETQYF
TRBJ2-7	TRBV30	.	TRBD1	CAWSAGTGSYEQYF
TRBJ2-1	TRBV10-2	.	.	CASSSQQSPYNEQFF
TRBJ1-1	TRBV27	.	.	CASRQNTEAFF